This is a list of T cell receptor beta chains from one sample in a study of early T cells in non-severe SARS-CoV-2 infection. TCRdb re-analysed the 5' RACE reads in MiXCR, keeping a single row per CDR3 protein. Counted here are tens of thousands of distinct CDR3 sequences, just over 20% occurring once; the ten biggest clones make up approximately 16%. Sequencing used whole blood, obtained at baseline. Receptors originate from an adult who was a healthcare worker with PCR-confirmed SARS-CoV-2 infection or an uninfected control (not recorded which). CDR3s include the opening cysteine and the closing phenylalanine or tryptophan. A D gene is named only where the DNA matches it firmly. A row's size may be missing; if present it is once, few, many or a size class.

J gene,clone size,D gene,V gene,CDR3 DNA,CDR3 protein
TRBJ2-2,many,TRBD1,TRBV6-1,TGTGCCAGCACAAGACAGGGGAACACCGGGGAGCTGTTTTTT,CASTRQGNTGELFF
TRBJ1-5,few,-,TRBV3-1,TGTGCCAGCAGCCAAGATCCGGGGCCCCAGCATTTT,CASSQDPGPQHF
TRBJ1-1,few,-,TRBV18,TGTGCCAGCTCACCAAAGCCCCCTGAAGCTTTCTTT,CASSPKPPEAFF
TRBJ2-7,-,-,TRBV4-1,TGCGCCAGCAGCCATACGACAGGGAGGCCCTACGAGCAGTACTTC,CASSHTTGRPYEQYF
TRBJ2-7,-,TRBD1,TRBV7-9,TGTGCCAGCAGCTTAGTCGGGACAGGGGTTTCGTACGAGCAGTACTTC,CASSLVGTGVSYEQYF
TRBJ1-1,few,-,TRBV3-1,TGTGCCAGCAGCCAATGGGGGGCAGGACAAAACACTGAAGCTTTCTTT,CASSQWGAGQNTEAFF
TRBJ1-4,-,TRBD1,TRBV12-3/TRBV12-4,TGTGCCAGCAGCGGTAGGACAGGGCAGCGCGAAAAACTGTTTTTT,CASSGRTGQREKLFF
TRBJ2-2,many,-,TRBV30,TGTGCCTGGAAGGACCGGGGGCGGGGTACCGGGGAGCTGTTTTTT,CAWKDRGRGTGELFF
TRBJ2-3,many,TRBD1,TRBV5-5,TGTGCCAAGGACCGGGACAGGGGATCGATCACAGATACGCAGTATTTT,CAKDRDRGSITDTQYF
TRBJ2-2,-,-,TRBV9,TGTGCCAGCAGCATTACAGGGCGGCCCAACACCGGGGAGCTGTTTTTT,CASSITGRPNTGELFF
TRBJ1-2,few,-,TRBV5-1,TGCGCCAGCAGCTTGGACAGGAGAGCTAACTATGGCTACACCTTC,CASSLDRRANYGYTF
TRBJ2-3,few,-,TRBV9,TGTGCCAGCAGCGTGCTTCGCGACCGAGATACGCAGTATTTT,CASSVLRDRDTQYF
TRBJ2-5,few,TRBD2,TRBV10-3,TGTGCCATCAGTGAAGGGGGACTAGCGGAAAAGACCCAGTACTTC,CAISEGGLAEKTQYF
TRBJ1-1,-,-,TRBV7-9,TGTGCCAGCAGCCCGAGGGGGGGAGTGGCTGAAGCTTTCTTT,CASSPRGGVAEAFF
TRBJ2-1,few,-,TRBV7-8,TGTGCCAGCAGCTTAGCCATGCGGGTCTACAATGAGCAGTTCTTC,CASSLAMRVYNEQFF
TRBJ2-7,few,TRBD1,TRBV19,TGTGCCAGTAGTATCATGGGTCCCGGGACAGGCGTCGAGCAGTACTTC,CASSIMGPGTGVEQYF
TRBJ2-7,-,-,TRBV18,TGTGCCAGCGGGGACCGCTTAGAGCAGTACTTC,CASGDRLEQYF
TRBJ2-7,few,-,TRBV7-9,TGTGCCAGCAGCGGCGAAGGGGCAGGCGTACACTACGAGCAGTACTTC,CASSGEGAGVHYEQYF
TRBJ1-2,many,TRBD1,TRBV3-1,TGTGCCAGCAGCCCTTCCCGGGACAGGGCACGGACTAACTATGGCTACACCTTC,CASSPSRDRARTNYGYTF
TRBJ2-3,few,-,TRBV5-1,TGCGCCAGCAGCCCGGACCGAGCAGATACGCAGTATTTT,CASSPDRADTQYF
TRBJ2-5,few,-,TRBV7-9,TGTGCCAGCAGCCTCAGAGGGACCCAGTACTTC,CASSLRGTQYF
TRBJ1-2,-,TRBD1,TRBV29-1,TGCAGCGTTGAGGGACAGGGGCTAAGCGGCTACACCTTC,CSVEGQGLSGYTF
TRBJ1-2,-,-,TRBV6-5,TGTGCCAGCAGTTCCCGGGCCCACTATGGCTACACCTTC,CASSSRAHYGYTF
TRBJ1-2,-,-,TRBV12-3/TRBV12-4,TGTGCCAGCAGTTTTGCAGCTTATGGCTACACCTTC,CASSFAAYGYTF
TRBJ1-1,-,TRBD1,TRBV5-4,TGTGCCAGCAGCGTCGGGACAGGGAACAAGTACACTGAAGCTTTCTTT,CASSVGTGNKYTEAFF